The sample holds many counts of the clone carrying this T cell receptor (beta chain). Its antigen is unidentified. The DNA ends 3 residues before the CDR3 does, and the rest of the CDR3 is filled in from the germline J gene. These data belong to a study of T cell clonality in common variable immunodeficiency. Points from the study as a whole: CVID subjects had higher TCRbeta clonality than healthy controls, most marked in about a third. Reportedly, TCR beta sequences from common variable immunodeficiency showed fewer deletions and N-nucleotide insertions. What drives increased CVID clonality needs T cell subpopulation sequencing.

Patients and controls were mostly of Caucasian heritage. The germline V gene encodes CDR1 DFQATT and CDR2 SNEGSKA (reference sequence). The V gene end was trimmed by 5 bases and the J gene end by 4 bases; junction bases not matched to a gene: 8. This CDR3 region has 14 residues. Here immunoSEQ multiplex PCR was the method, and the copy in TCRdb shows in-frame clones only, minus some. The sample contains approximately 20,000 clones, none of them singletons. The sequenced sample was peripheral blood mononuclear cells. The genes are TRBV20-1 and TRBJ2-7, with 10 nucleotides matching TRBD2. This sequence was found in a human donor with common variable immunodeficiency. This CDR3 reads CSARPSGSAYEQYF. CDR3 DNA (partial): TGCAGTGCTCGTCCTAGCGGGAGTGCGTACGAG.